This T cell receptor (beta chain) was identified during a study of early T cells in non-severe SARS-CoV-2 infection. MiXCR was run by TCRdb on the 5' RACE reads, yielding one entry per CDR3 protein. Among more than 60,000 distinct CDR3 sequences, about 10% were seen once, and the ten largest hold 5.9%. This clonotype was detected only a few times. V was clipped by 6 bases and J by 10 bases; unmatched bases: 9. Germline values: CDR1 SQVTM, CDR2 ANQGSEA. The CDR3 runs 14 residues. The V and J genes are TRBV29-1 and TRBJ2-1; 13 nucleotides agree with TRBD2. The sequence came from an adult who was a healthcare worker with PCR-confirmed SARS-CoV-2 infection or an uninfected control (not recorded which). What was sequenced was whole blood. The CDR3 nucleotides are TGCAGCGTGGCCGGGACTAGCGGGGAGAGCGAGCAGTTCTTC. Protein product: CSVAGTSGESEQFF.